This TCR beta chain was identified in a study of early stage breast cancer tumors. Data came from immunoSEQ multiplex PCR; TCRdb stores just in-frame clones and leaves some out. The sample lists around 78,000 clones; roughly 84% were seen once. This clone was seen a handful of times. The antigen remains unidentified. Study outcomes and limitations: Most shared enriched TCRB sequences were commonly generated ones. Compared with adjacent normal breast, tumors showed about 2.3-fold denser, more clonal T cells.

Deletions cut 1 base from V and 3 bases from J, with 11 bases between. Germline V lookup: CDR1 SGHAT, CDR2 FQNNGV. This CDR3 has 15 residues. The rearrangement uses TRBV11-2 and TRBJ2-3; the D gene is possibly TRBD2 (6 bases). The sequence derives from a person aged 55-75 years with breast cancer. The source material was blood. CDR3 region: CASSLAAGPTDTQYF. CDR3 bases: TGTGCCAGCAGCTTAGCAGCGGGCCCTACAGATACGCAGTATTTT.